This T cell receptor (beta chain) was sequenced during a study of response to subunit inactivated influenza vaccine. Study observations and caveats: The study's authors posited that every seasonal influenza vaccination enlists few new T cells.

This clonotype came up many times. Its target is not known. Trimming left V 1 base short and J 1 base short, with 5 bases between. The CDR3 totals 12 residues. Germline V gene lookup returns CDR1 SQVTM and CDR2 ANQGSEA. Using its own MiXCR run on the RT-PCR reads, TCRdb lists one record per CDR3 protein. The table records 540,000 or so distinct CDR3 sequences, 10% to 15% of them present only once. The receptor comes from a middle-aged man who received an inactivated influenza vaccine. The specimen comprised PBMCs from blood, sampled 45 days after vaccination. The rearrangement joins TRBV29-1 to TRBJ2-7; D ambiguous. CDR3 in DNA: TGCAGCGTTGAAGTAGGGTCCTACGAGCAGTACTTC. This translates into CSVEVGSYEQYF.